The 10 T cell receptor beta chains below come from one sample, sequenced in a study of regulatory T cells in long-lasting Graves disease. Time point in this sample: persistent/refractory GD, antithyroid drugs over 5 years with positive TRAb. The TCR library used RNA extracted from PBMCs. iRepertoire HTBI primers and Arm-PCR of CDR3 regions built TCR beta libraries. TCRdb processed the multiplex PCR reads anew with MiXCR; each CDR3 protein has one entry. This table holds 360,000 or so distinct CDR3 sequences, roughly 20% found once. This specimen was peripheral blood mononuclear cells (PBMCs), taken when the disease was refractory, from a patient treated with antithyroid drugs. Receptors were obtained from a woman between 40 and 55 years old with Graves disease.

The rearrangement links TRBV28 to TRBJ2-3; 10 nucleotides line up with TRBD2. This CDR3 contains 17 residues. With V trimmed by 2 bases and J by 2 bases, 7 bases remained unmatched. Germline CDR1 MDHEN, CDR2 SYDVKM. CDR3 sequence: CASSLSGRAVVTDTQYF. The CDR3 nucleotides read TGTGCCAGCAGTTTAAGCGGGAGGGCCGTGGTCACAGATACGCAGTATTTT.

J is TRBJ1-1 and V is TRBV4-1; perhaps TRBD1 as D (5 bases). This CDR3 spans 15 amino acids. V was clipped by 2 bases and J by 7 bases, with 17 bases between them. The germline V gene encodes CDR1 MGHRA and CDR2 YSYEKL. Here the CDR3 reads CASSQRQGFGGEAFF. CDR3 nucleotide sequence: TGCGCCAGCAGCCAAAGGCAGGGTTTTGGCGGTGAAGCTTTCTTT.

In the case of this clonotype: The CDR3 carries no conserved terminal phenylalanine or tryptophan, so it likely arises from a read error. It is unclear where the CDR3 begins or ends on the DNA, so no DNA is shown, and the CDR3 is as TCRdb lists it. The chain uses TRBV2 and TRBJ2-7; TRBD1 reflects the table's D call only, with no check against the DNA. The CDR3 is 13 amino acids long, termini counted. In germline, CDR1 is SNHLY, CDR2 FYNNEI. The CDR3 loop reads CASTDRASYERYS.

This clonotype was observed at least ten times. The chain employs TRBV6-1 and TRBJ1-5, with D hard to call. CDR1 and CDR2 from the germline V gene are MNHNS and SASEGT. The length of the CDR3 is 13 residues. The V end lost 5 bases, the J end lost 4 bases, and 9 bases lay between the germline ends. The CDR3 protein is CASSQLRNQPQHF. As DNA, the CDR3 is TGTGCCAGCAGTCAGCTTCGGAATCAGCCCCAGCATTTT.

This clonotype was counted many times. The J gene is TRBJ1-2, the V gene TRBV28; TRBD1 aligns across 8 bases. V was pared by 1 base and J by 4 bases, with 2 bases of the junction left unmatched. The CDR3 loop spans 14 amino acids. Germline values: CDR1 MDHEN, CDR2 SYDVKM. CDR3 in DNA: TGTGCCAGCAGTTTATCTACAGGGGGCTATGGCTACACCTTC. Its translation is CASSLSTGGYGYTF.

The chain links TRBV20-1 to TRBJ2-7; possible D gene TRBD1, 5 bases. The germline V and J ends were trimmed by 6 bases and 3 bases, with 15 bases remaining between them. Germline CDR1 and CDR2: DFQATT and SNEGSKA (reference sequence). The CDR3 runs to 13 residues. CDR3 nucleotide sequence: TGCAGTGCCTTGGACACCTACGACTACGAGCAGTACTTC. It is translated as CSALDTYDYEQYF.

This clonotype has at least ten counts. This sequence joins TRBV16 and TRBJ1-3; D is uncertain. The CDR3 is 15 amino acids. V lost 9 bases and J 0 bases, leaving 15 bases between the germline ends. Germline V gene data show CDR1 as KGHSY and CDR2 as FQNENV. The CDR3 bases are TGTGCCAGTTCAACACGCGGCCGCTCTGGAAACACCATATATTTT. Encoded protein: CASSTRGRSGNTIYF.

Only one count was recorded for this clonotype. This sequence joins TRBV7-9 and TRBJ2-2; the D is unclear. Germline lookup yields CDR1 SEHNR and CDR2 FQNEAQ (reference sequence). Trimming shortened V by 5 bases and J by 12 bases, and 10 bases separated the two germline ends. The CDR3 covers 11 residues. CDR3 nucleotides: TGTGCCAGCAGCCCTGGATCGAAGCTGTTTTTT. Amino acids: CASSPGSKLFF.

Many counts were recorded for this clonotype. The rearrangement links TRBV27 to TRBJ1-1, with D possibly TRBD1 on 5 matching bases. In germline, CDR1 is MNHEY, CDR2 SMNVEV (reference sequence). The CDR3 is 17 residues long. V was trimmed by 6 bases and J by 3 bases, leaving 23 bases between them. CDR3 region: CASSTPGRGGPYTEAFF. Here the CDR3 DNA reads TGTGCCAGCAGCACGCCCGGACGGGGCGGGCCGTACACTGAAGCTTTCTTT.

This clonotype was observed a single time. The chain carries TRBV18 and TRBJ1-3; D gene uncertain. The CDR3 spans 15 residues. Germline values: CDR1 KGHSH, CDR2 LQKENI. V lost 3 bases and J lost 6, with 15 bases in between. DNA for the CDR3: TGTGCCAGCTCACCCTTATCTCATGGGGAAAACACCATATATTTT. Translating gives CASSPLSHGENTIYF. The whole variable domain, remainder taken from reference TRBV18 and TRBJ1-3, is NAGVMQNPRHLVRRRGQEARLRCSPMKGHSHVYWYRQLPEEGLKFMVYLQKENIIDESGMPKERFSAEFPKEGPSILRIQQVVRGDSAAYFCASSPLSHGENTIYFGEGSWLTVV.